Shown below are 21 T cell receptor beta chains from a single sample sequenced in a study of cytomegalovirus exposure and HLA in healthy donors. PCR was performed using 60 Vbeta and 13 Jbeta primers. This table comes from immunoSEQ multiplex PCR, and its TCRdb copy is limited to in-frame clones, with some not included. This table has 150,000 to 200,000 clones, roughly 74% appearing once. Sequencing used PBMCs. The source of these receptors is a woman aged 30 to 39 in good health and CMV-seropositive.

The chain recombines TRBV28 with TRBJ1-1, with 7 bases aligning to TRBD1. CDR1 MDHEN and CDR2 SYDVKM come from the germline V gene. CDR3 size: 12 residues. With V trimmed by 3 bases and J by 7 bases, 2 bases remained unmatched. CDR3 bases: TGTGCCAGCAGTTTTGGACAGGTTGAAGCTTTCTTT. Its protein product is CASSFGQVEAFF.

This clone occurred a few times. The genes are TRBV7-8 and TRBJ2-5; TRBD1 aligns across 7 bases. The CDR3 contains 15 residues. J was trimmed by 4 bases and V by 4 bases; bases with no gene match: 9. CDR1 is SGHVS and CDR2 is FQNEAQ in the germline V gene. The CDR3, as DNA: TGTGCCAGCAGCTCGGCCGGGACAGATGGAGAGACCCAGTACTTC. Amino acid sequence: CASSSAGTDGETQYF.

The chain uses TRBV18 and TRBJ1-2; 7 bases map to TRBD1. The CDR3 runs 12 residues. The germline gives CDR1 KGHSH, CDR2 LQKENI. V shed 4 bases, J shed 7 bases, and the junction held 3 bases outside the gene matches. The CDR3 DNA sequence: TGTGCCAGCTCACTCCCAGGGGGTGGCTACACCTTC. As protein: CASSLPGGGYTF.

The chain couples TRBV5-1 to TRBJ2-3; 7 nucleotides align to TRBD2. The CDR3 totals 15 residues. Losses at the gene ends were 4 bases for V and 2 bases for J; bases not matched to a gene: 7. CDR1 and CDR2 from the germline V gene are SGHRS and YFSETQ. This CDR3 reads CASSGREFPTDTQYF. Written as DNA, the CDR3 is TGCGCCAGCAGCGGGCGGGAGTTTCCCACAGATACGCAGTATTTT.

In this sample, this clone turned up once. The chain carries TRBV6-5 and TRBJ2-7, with 14 bases lining up with TRBD2. Trimming at V came to 2 bases and at J to 4 bases, leaving 1 base not matched to a gene. Germline loops: CDR1 MNHEY, CDR2 SVGAGI. The CDR3 loop spans 15 amino acids. This CDR3 is CASSYGTSGRYEQYF. The CDR3 DNA reads as TGTGCCAGCAGTTACGGGACTAGCGGGAGATACGAGCAGTACTTC.

The CDR3 region has the DNA TGTGCCAGCAGTAACGGACGGGGTGAAAAACTGTTTTTT. This codes for CASSNGRGEKLFF. The chain is built from TRBV6-6 and TRBJ1-4; unclear D gene. Germline V gives CDR1 MNHNY, CDR2 SVGAGI (reference sequence). This CDR3 is 13 amino acids long. Trimming cost V 5 bases and J 7 bases, with 11 bases left between them.

Written as DNA, the CDR3 is TGTGCCAGCTCTAACTACAATGAGCAGTTCTTC. Translated: CASSNYNEQFF. This rearrangement joins TRBV11-2 to TRBJ2-1, with D unresolved. The CDR3 totals 11 residues. Germline V gives CDR1 SGHAT, CDR2 FQNNGV. The ends were cut back, 8 bases at V and 3 bases at J, with 5 bases in the middle.

The CDR3 sequence is CASSPREGQGGYEQYF. The DNA of the CDR3 is TGTGCCAGTAGCCCCCGAGAGGGACAGGGAGGCTACGAGCAGTACTTC. This chain connects TRBV19 to TRBJ2-7; TRBD1 matches 9 bases. In germline, CDR1 is LNHDA, CDR2 SQIVND (reference sequence). The CDR3 has 16 residues. J gave up 3 bases and V 6 bases, and 12 bases lay outside the gene matches.

The CDR3 sequence: CASIRGTYNEQFF. CDR3 sequence (DNA): TGTGCCAGCATTCGGGGGACCTACAATGAGCAGTTCTTC. This rearrangement joins TRBV6-6 to TRBJ2-1, with D maybe TRBD2 (6 bases). Trimming shortened V by 7 bases and J by 2 bases, and 9 bases separated the two germline ends. Per the germline V gene, CDR1 is MNHNY and CDR2 is SVGAGI (reference sequence). This CDR3 is built from 13 residues.

This clone has more than one count but fewer than ten. The chain employs TRBV19 and TRBJ2-2, with 9 bases that match TRBD2. V lost 5 bases, J lost 6 bases, and 10 bases stayed unmatched. Germline V gene data show CDR1 as LNHDA and CDR2 as SQIVND (reference sequence). The CDR3 has 16 residues. CDR3 sequence: CASSAPWRGGPGELFF. CDR3 bases: TGTGCCAGTAGTGCACCATGGCGGGGGGGCCCCGGGGAGCTGTTTTTT.

The genes are TRBV28 and TRBJ2-6, with D perhaps TRBD1 (5 bases). Germline V gives CDR1 MDHEN, CDR2 SYDVKM. The CDR3 sequence is 14 residues long. Trimming removed 10 bases from V and 0 bases from J, with 10 bases in between. The CDR3 loop is CATTGDSGANVLTF. In nucleotides, the CDR3 is TGTGCCACCACAGGAGACTCTGGGGCCAACGTCCTGACTTTC.

The chain has TRBV2 and TRBJ2-7; 14 bases agree with TRBD2. This CDR3 is 15 amino acids long. V was clipped by 7 bases and J by 7 bases; unmatched bases: 9. Per the germline V gene, CDR1 is SNHLY and CDR2 is FYNNEI. Here the CDR3 reads CASTAVTSGRVEQYF. CDR3 in DNA: TGTGCCAGCACAGCAGTGACTAGCGGGAGGGTTGAGCAGTACTTC. Combining the CDR3 with reference TRBV2 and TRBJ2-7 gives the whole variable domain EPEVTQTPSHQVTQMGQEVILRCVPISNHLYFYWYRQILGQKVEFLVSFYNNEISEKSEIFDDQFSVERPDGSNFTLKIRSTKLEDSAMYFCASTAVTSGRVEQYFGPGTRLTVT.

This clone appeared once. The genes are TRBV19 and TRBJ1-5; a weak D match, TRBD1 (5 bases). Trimming stripped 3 bases from V and 15 bases from J, with 12 bases between. The CDR3 runs 11 residues. CDR1 and CDR2 (germline): LNHDA, SQIVND (reference sequence). The CDR3 coding sequence is TGTGCCAGTAGTATTGGGGCATCTCCGCATTTT. Its translation: CASSIGASPHF.

This clone turned up a few times. The J gene is TRBJ1-5, the V gene TRBV7-2, with a possible D match to TRBD1 (5 bases). This CDR3 has 15 amino acids. CDR1 is SGHTA, CDR2 FQGNSA, per germline. Trimming left V 1 base short and J 3 bases short, with 10 bases between. CDR3 in amino acids: CASSLVSRDNQPQHF. CDR3 sequence (DNA): TGTGCCAGCAGCTTAGTGAGCAGGGACAATCAGCCCCAGCATTTT.

J is TRBJ2-3 and V is TRBV9; TRBD2 aligns across 8 bases. This CDR3 contains 15 residues. After removal of 3 bases from V and 3 bases from J, the junction contained 6 bases not matched to a gene. Germline V gene sequence: CDR1 SGDLS, CDR2 YYNGEE. The CDR3 DNA sequence: TGTGCCAGCAGCGCGACTAGCGTTCGGACAGATACGCAGTATTTT. Its translation: CASSATSVRTDTQYF.

The chain links TRBV5-1 to TRBJ2-5, with 8 bases that match TRBD2. The J call is uncertain, as TRBJ2-7 better fits the DNA end. CDR1 and CDR2 (germline): SGHRS, YFSETQ. The length of the CDR3 is 14 residues. The CDR3 here is CASSLAGDHYEQYF. CDR3 sequence (DNA): TGCGCCAGCAGCTTAGCGGGGGATCACTACGAGCAGTACTTC.

The chain joins TRBV10-1 to TRBJ2-2; no clear D. Germline lookup yields CDR1 WNHNN and CDR2 SYGVQD (reference sequence). The V end was cut by 4 bases, the J end by 1 base, with 4 bases between. The CDR3 is made up of 13 amino acids. In DNA form, the CDR3 reads TGCGCCAGCAGTGCTGTGAACACCGGGGAGCTGTTTTTT. Protein: CASSAVNTGELFF.

The V gene is TRBV27, the J gene TRBJ1-1; 9 nucleotides line up with TRBD1. The CDR3 is made up of 15 amino acids. From germline, CDR1 is MNHEY and CDR2 SMNVEV (reference sequence). After removal of 3 bases from V and 5 bases from J, the junction contained 7 bases not matched to a gene. The CDR3 region is CASSLGTGSRTEAFF. The DNA for the CDR3 is TGTGCCAGCAGTTTGGGGACAGGGAGTAGGACTGAAGCTTTCTTT.

This chain uses TRBV7-2 with TRBJ2-7, with 9 bases fitting TRBD1. The V gene end was trimmed by 9 bases and the J gene end by 5 bases; junction bases not matched to a gene: 8. This CDR3 spans 13 amino acids. Per the germline V gene, CDR1 is SGHTA and CDR2 is FQGNSA. The CDR3 bases are TGTGCCAGTAGGCGGGACAGGGCCCACGAGCAGTACTTC. Translated, it gives CASRRDRAHEQYF. Looking up the rest from reference TRBV7-2 and TRBJ2-7 gives the full variable domain: GAGVSQSPSNKVTEKGKDVELRCDPISGHTALYWYRQSLGQGLEFLIYFQGNSAPDKSGLPSDRFSAERTGGSVSTLTIQRTQQEDSAVYLCASRRDRAHEQYFGPGTRLTVT.

The CDR3 loop is CASSEAGLNQETQYF. In DNA form, the CDR3 reads TGTGCCAGCAGTGAAGCCGGACTGAACCAAGAGACCCAGTACTTC. The V gene is TRBV6-1, the J gene TRBJ2-5; tentatively, D is TRBD2 (5 bases). Germline V gene sequence: CDR1 MNHNS, CDR2 SASEGT. This CDR3 has 15 residues. Deletions cut 0 bases from V and 0 bases from J, with 8 bases between.

The chain uses TRBV11-2 and TRBJ2-5, with unresolved D. The germline CDR1 and CDR2 sequences are SGHAT and FQNNGV. V was shortened by 5 bases and J by 5 bases, with 12 bases between the two germline ends. The CDR3 is 13 amino acids. DNA of the CDR3: TGTGCCAGCAGCCAGCCAGGTTGGGAGACCCAGTACTTC. Translation gives CASSQPGWETQYF.